Sequencing of this TCR beta chain was carried out in a study of identical twins. Notes on the study in general: It was cross-sectional statistical analysis, not following the same donors, that the conclusions relied on. In monozygotic twins, models underestimated the sharing of out-of-frame TCR alpha.

Germline CDR1 and CDR2: SNHLY and FYNNEI. The ends lost 5 bases at V and 3 bases at J; junction bases unmatched: 8. The CDR3 consists of 15 residues. Healthy Caucasians, and only they, were the donors. Turning to this clonotype: Its antigen remains unknown.

Unique molecular identifiers were in the cDNA, with template-switch universal primer binding. Each CDR3 protein gets one entry after TCRdb re-called the 5' RACE reads with MiXCR. The table includes approximately 1.8 million distinct CDR3 sequences, around 29% detected once. Sequenced input: cord blood. The TCR comes from a newborn girl in good health. The rearrangement joins TRBV2 to TRBJ2-7, with 9 bases fitting TRBD1. For the CDR3, the DNA is TGTGCCAGCAGTAACCCCGGGACAGGGATCTACGAGCAGTACTTC. Translation gives CASSNPGTGIYEQYF.